This T cell receptor beta chain was recorded in a study of blood T cells in healthy people across ages. Overall study results and limits: A roughly linear fall in TCR beta diversity per million T cells was seen with increasing age. Diversity was estimated from one million T cells, and these estimates were considered underestimates.

With respect to this clonotype: What it binds is not known.

Combining a sample-barcoded 5' primer with a J-beta primer mix, a second PCR ran for about 6 to 11 cycles. TCRdb re-called the 5' RACE reads through MiXCR, storing one row per CDR3 protein. The sample shows some 1.7 million distinct CDR3 sequences, roughly 28% of them seen only once. This CDR3 spans 15 amino acids. Germline V gives CDR1 SGHDT, CDR2 YYEEEE. Trimming cost V 3 bases and J 2 bases, with 15 bases left between them. This TCR derives from a young woman in good health. The sequenced sample consisted of blood. V usage is TRBV5-6 and J usage is TRBJ2-7, with TRBD2 as a possible D gene (5 bases). This CDR3 is CASSYGVLGAYEQYF. The CDR3 region has the DNA TGTGCCAGCAGCTACGGGGTCCTAGGCGCCTACGAGCAGTACTTC.